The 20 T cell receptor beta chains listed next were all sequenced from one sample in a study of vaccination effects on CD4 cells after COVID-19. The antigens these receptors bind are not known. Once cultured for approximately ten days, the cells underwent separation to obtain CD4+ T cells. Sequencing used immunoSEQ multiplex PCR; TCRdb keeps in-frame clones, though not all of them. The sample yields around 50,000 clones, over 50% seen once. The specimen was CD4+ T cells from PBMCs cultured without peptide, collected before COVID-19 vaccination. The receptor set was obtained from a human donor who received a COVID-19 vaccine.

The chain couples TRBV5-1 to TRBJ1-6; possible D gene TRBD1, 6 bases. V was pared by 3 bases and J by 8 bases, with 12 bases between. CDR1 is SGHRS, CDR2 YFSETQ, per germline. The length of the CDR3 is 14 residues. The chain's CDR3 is CASSSGQEDSPLHF. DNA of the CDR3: TGCGCCAGCAGCTCGGGACAAGAAGATTCACCCCTCCACTTT.

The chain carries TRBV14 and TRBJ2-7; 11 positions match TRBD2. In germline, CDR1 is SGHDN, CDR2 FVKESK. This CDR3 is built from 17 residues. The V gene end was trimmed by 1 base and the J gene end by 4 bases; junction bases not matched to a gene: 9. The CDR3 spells CASSQGGTSGLSYEQYF. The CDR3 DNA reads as TGTGCCAGCAGCCAAGGAGGGACTAGCGGCTTATCATACGAGCAGTACTTC.

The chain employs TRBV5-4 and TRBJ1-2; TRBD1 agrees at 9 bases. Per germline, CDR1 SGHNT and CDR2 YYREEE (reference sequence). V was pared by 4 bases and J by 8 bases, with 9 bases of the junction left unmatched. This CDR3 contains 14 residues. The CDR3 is CASSQGQGTGGYTF. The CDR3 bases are TGTGCCAGCAGCCAGGGACAGGGTACGGGGGGCTACACCTTC.

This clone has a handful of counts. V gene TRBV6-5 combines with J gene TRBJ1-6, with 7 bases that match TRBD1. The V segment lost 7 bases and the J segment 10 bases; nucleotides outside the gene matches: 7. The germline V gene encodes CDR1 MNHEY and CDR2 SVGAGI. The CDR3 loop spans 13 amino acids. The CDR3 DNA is TGTGCCAGCACCAACCTCAGGGGGTCACCCCTCCACTTT. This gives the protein CASTNLRGSPLHF.

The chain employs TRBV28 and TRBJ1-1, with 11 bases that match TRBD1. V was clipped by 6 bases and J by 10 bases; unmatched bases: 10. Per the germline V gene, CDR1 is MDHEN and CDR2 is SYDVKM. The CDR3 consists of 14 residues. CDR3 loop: CASRRIGTGGRAFF. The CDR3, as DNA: TGTGCCAGCAGAAGAATAGGGACAGGGGGGCGAGCTTTCTTT. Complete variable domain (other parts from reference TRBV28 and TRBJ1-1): DVKVTQSSRYLVKRTGEKVFLECVQDMDHENMFWYRQDPGLGLRLIYFSYDVKMKEKGDIPEGYSVSREKKERFSLILESASTNQTSMYLCASRRIGTGGRAFFGQGTRLTVV.

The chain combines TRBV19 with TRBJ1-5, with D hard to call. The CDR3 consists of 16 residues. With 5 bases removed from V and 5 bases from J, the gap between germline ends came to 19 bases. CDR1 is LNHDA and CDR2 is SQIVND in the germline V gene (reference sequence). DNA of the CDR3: TGTGCCAGTAGTCCGGGAAGGGAGGTCCGGCATCAGCCCCAGCATTTT. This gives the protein CASSPGREVRHQPQHF.

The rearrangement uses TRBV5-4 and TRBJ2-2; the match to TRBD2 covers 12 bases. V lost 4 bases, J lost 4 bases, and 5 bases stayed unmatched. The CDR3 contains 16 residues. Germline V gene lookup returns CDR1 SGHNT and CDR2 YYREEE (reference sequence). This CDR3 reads CASSGTSGGSTGELFF. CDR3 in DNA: TGTGCCAGCAGCGGAACTAGCGGGGGGAGCACCGGGGAGCTGTTTTTT.

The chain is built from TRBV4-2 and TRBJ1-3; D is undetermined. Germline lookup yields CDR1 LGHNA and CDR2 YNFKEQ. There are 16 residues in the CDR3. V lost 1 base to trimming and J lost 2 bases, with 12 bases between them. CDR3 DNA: TGTGCCAGCAGCCAAGTACGAGGGCTTACTGGAAACACCATATATTTT. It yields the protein CASSQVRGLTGNTIYF.

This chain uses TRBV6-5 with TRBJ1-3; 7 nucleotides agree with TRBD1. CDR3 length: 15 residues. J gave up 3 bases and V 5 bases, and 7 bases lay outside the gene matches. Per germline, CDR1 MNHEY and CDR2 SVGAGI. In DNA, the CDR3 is TGTGCCAGCAGTATAACAGGGGCAGGTGGAAACACCATATATTTT. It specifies CASSITGAGGNTIYF.

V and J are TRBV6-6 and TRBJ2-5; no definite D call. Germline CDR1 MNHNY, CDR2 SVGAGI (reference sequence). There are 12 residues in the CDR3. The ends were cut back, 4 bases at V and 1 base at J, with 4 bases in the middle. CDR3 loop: CASSWSQETQYF. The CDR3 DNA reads TGTGCCAGCAGTTGGAGCCAAGAGACCCAGTACTTC.

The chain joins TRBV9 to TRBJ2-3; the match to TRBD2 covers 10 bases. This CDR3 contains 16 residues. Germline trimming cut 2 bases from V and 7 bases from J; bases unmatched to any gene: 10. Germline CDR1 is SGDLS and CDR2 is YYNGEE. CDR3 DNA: TGTGCCAGCAGCGTGGGGAGCGGGAGGGCGGGGAATACGCAGTATTTT. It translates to CASSVGSGRAGNTQYF.

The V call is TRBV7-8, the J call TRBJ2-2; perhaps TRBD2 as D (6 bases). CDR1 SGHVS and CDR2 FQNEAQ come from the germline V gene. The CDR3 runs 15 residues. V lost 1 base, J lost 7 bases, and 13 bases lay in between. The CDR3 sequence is CASSLVPGRDGELFF. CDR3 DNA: TGTGCCAGCAGCTTAGTTCCAGGGCGGGACGGGGAGCTGTTTTTT.

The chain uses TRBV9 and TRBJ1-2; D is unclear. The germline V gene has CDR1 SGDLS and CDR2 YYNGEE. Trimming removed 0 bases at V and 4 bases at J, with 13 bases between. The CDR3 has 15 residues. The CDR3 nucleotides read TGTGCCAGCAGCGTAGATCCGGGGATAGCCTATGGCTACACCTTC. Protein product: CASSVDPGIAYGYTF. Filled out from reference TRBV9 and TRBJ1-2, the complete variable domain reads DSGVTQTPKHLITATGQRVTLRCSPRSGDLSVYWYQQSLDQGLQFLIQYYNGEERAKGNILERFSAQQFPDLHSELNLSSLELGDSALYFCASSVDPGIAYGYTFGSGTRLTVV.

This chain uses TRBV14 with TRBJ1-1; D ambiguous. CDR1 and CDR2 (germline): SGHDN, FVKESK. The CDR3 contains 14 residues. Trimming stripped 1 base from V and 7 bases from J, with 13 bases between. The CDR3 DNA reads TGTGCCAGCAGCCAAGGTTTCCCAGCCGTTGAAGCTTTCTTT. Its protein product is CASSQGFPAVEAFF.

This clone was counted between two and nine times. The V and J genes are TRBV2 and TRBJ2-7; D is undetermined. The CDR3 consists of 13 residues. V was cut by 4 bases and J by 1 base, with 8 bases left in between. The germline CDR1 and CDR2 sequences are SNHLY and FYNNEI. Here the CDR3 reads CASSGEISYEQYF. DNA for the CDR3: TGTGCCAGCAGTGGTGAGATATCCTACGAGCAGTACTTC.

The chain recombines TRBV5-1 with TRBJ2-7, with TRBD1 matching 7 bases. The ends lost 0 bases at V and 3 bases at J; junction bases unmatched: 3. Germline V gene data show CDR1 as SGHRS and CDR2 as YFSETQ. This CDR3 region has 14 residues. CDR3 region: CASSLGDRVYEQYF. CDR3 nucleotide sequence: TGCGCCAGCAGCTTGGGCGACAGGGTCTACGAGCAGTACTTC.

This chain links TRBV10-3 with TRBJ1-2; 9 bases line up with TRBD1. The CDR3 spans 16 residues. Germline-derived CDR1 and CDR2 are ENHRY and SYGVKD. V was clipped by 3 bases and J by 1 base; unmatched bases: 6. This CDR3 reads CAISDGTGLSNYGYTF. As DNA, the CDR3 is TGTGCCATCAGTGACGGGACAGGGTTAAGTAACTATGGCTACACCTTC.

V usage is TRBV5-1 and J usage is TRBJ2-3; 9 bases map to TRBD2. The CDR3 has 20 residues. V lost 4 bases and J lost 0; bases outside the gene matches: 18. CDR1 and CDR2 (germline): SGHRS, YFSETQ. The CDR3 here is CASSRGSSSGIIRSTDTQYF. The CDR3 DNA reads TGCGCCAGCAGCCGAGGGTCATCTAGCGGGATAATTCGGAGCACAGATACGCAGTATTTT.

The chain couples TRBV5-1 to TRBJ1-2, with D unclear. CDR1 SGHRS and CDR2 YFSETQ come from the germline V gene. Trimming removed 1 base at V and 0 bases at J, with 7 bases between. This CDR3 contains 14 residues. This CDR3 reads CASSLPLANYGYTF. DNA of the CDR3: TGCGCCAGCAGCTTGCCCTTAGCTAACTATGGCTACACCTTC. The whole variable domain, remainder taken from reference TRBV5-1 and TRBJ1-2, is KAGVTQTPRYLIKTRGQQVTLSCSPISGHRSVSWYQQTPGQGLQFLFEYFSETQRNKGNFPGRFSGRQFSNSRSEMNVSTLELGDSALYLCASSLPLANYGYTFGSGTRLTVV.

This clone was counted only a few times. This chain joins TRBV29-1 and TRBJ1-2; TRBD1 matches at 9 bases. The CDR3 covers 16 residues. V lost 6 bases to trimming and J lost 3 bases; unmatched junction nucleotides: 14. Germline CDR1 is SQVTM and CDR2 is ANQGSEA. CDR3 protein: CSVKRARTGADYGYTF. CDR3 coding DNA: TGCAGCGTCAAGCGGGCTCGGACAGGGGCAGACTATGGCTACACCTTC.